Below, 13 T cell receptor beta chains from the same sample are listed, as sequenced in a study of technical replicates of blood from several donors. Clones were read by immunoSEQ multiplex PCR, and TCRdb kept only the in-frame ones, dropping some. The sample has some 62,000 clones, about 88% seen once. The sample consisted of PBMCs. The receptor set was obtained from a human donor in good health. Some clones in this sample may be carry-over from other donors' samples.

This chain connects TRBV7-2 to TRBJ2-1; D is unresolved. The germline V gene encodes CDR1 SGHTA and CDR2 FQGNSA. V was clipped by 3 bases and J by 5 bases, with 2 bases between them. The length of the CDR3 is 11 residues. CDR3 coding DNA: TGTGCCAGCAGCTTCAACAATGAGCAGTTCTTC. Translation gives CASSFNNEQFF.

The rearrangement uses TRBV9 and TRBJ1-6; D call uncertain. Germline CDR1 and CDR2: SGDLS and YYNGEE. V lost 0 bases and J lost 6, with 16 bases in between. The CDR3 runs to 17 residues. This CDR3 is CASSVGIRVEPNSPLHF. The CDR3, as DNA: TGTGCCAGCAGCGTAGGAATCCGGGTGGAGCCTAATTCACCCCTCCACTTT.

The chain links TRBV7-2 to TRBJ2-7; 10 bases are shared with TRBD2. The CDR3 consists of 14 residues. Germline trimming cut 3 bases from V and 2 bases from J; bases unmatched to any gene: 1. CDR1 and CDR2 (germline): SGHTA, FQGNSA. The CDR3 DNA is TGTGCCAGCAGCTTTAGCGGGGGGACCTACGAGCAGTACTTC. It translates to CASSFSGGTYEQYF.

The V and J genes are TRBV5-1 and TRBJ2-1, with a weak D call TRBD2 (5 bases). CDR1 and CDR2 (germline): SGHRS, YFSETQ. The CDR3 runs to 17 residues. V lost 0 bases, J lost 4 bases, and 17 bases lay in between. The CDR3 DNA is TGCGCCAGCAGCTTGGTCCCAGATGCGGGCGGATACAATGAGCAGTTCTTC. Amino acids: CASSLVPDAGGYNEQFF.

The V gene is TRBV7-8, the J gene TRBJ2-3, with D uncertain. V was shortened by 1 base and J by 6 bases, with 17 bases between the two germline ends. The CDR3 is made up of 16 amino acids. The germline gives CDR1 SGHVS, CDR2 FQNEAQ. Written as DNA, the CDR3 is TGTGCCAGCAGCTTAGGCTGGGCTCCCTCCGGTGATACGCAGTATTTT. Translating gives CASSLGWAPSGDTQYF.

The chain combines TRBV6-5 with TRBJ1-3, with TRBD1 matching over 7 bases. This CDR3 comprises 15 residues. Trimming took 5 bases from V and 0 from J; bases not matched to a gene: 4. Per the germline V gene, CDR1 is MNHEY and CDR2 is SVGAGI. CDR3 region: CASSRDRASGNTIYF. The CDR3 bases are TGTGCCAGCAGTCGAGACAGGGCCTCTGGAAACACCATATATTTT.

CDR3 loop: CASSQARTGGGQPQHF. The DNA of the CDR3 is TGTGCCAGCAGCCAAGCCCGGACAGGGGGCGGTCAGCCCCAGCATTTT. The rearrangement uses TRBV4-2 and TRBJ1-5, with 11 bases that match TRBD1. Trimming removed 1 base from V and 6 bases from J; junction bases left unmatched: 5. Germline CDR1 and CDR2: LGHNA and YNFKEQ. This CDR3 contains 16 residues.

The rearrangement uses TRBV7-8 and TRBJ1-2, with a possible D match to TRBD1 (6 bases). V lost 0 bases to trimming and J lost 2 bases, with 13 bases between them. This CDR3 is built from 16 residues. Per germline, CDR1 SGHVS and CDR2 FQNEAQ. The CDR3 DNA sequence: TGTGCCAGCAGCTTAGCGCCGGACAGAATAAACTATGGCTACACCTTC. Protein product: CASSLAPDRINYGYTF. Combining the CDR3 with reference TRBV7-8 and TRBJ1-2 gives the whole variable domain GAGVSQSPRYKVAKRGQDVALRCDPISGHVSLFWYQQALGQGPEFLTYFQNEAQLDKSGLPSDRFFAERPEGSVSTLKIQRTQQEDSAVYLCASSLAPDRINYGYTFGSGTRLTVV.

In DNA form, the CDR3 reads TGCGCCAGCAGCTTTGTACCGAGCTCCTACAATGAGCAGTTCTTC. Its translation: CASSFVPSSYNEQFF. This chain uses TRBV5-1 with TRBJ2-1; D gene uncertain. The V gene lost 2 bases and the J gene lost 0 bases, with 9 bases spanning the gap. The length of the CDR3 is 15 residues. Per germline, CDR1 SGHRS and CDR2 YFSETQ.

The J gene is TRBJ2-2, the V gene TRBV29-1; D is unclear. V lost 0 bases and J lost 7, with 3 bases in between. The CDR3 extends over 11 amino acids. The V gene's germline CDR1 is SQVTM and CDR2 ANQGSEA. This CDR3 reads CSVEDRGELFF. CDR3 bases: TGCAGCGTTGAAGATCGCGGGGAGCTGTTTTTT.

The rearrangement uses TRBV19 and TRBJ1-5; unclear D gene. The CDR3 length is 14 residues. Deletions cut 2 bases from V and 5 bases from J, with 10 bases between. Germline V lookup: CDR1 LNHDA, CDR2 SQIVND (reference sequence). The DNA of the CDR3 is TGTGCCAGTAGTATATCTTGGGCGTATCAGCCCCAGCATTTT. Its protein is CASSISWAYQPQHF.

This clone was counted between two and nine times. This chain connects TRBV7-6 to TRBJ1-1, with D unresolved. Trimming pared 2 bases from V and 1 base from J, leaving 8 bases between. The CDR3 is made up of 14 amino acids. From germline, CDR1 is SGHVS and CDR2 FNYEAQ. The DNA for the CDR3 is TGTGCCAGCAGCTTATGGGAGGGGAACACTGAAGCTTTCTTT. It translates to CASSLWEGNTEAFF.

This clone appeared a few times. The chain carries TRBV4-1 and TRBJ1-3; no clear D gene. Trimming shortened V by 1 base and J by 0 bases, and 16 bases separated the two germline ends. Germline CDR1 and CDR2: MGHRA and YSYEKL. This CDR3 has 18 amino acids. The CDR3 loop is CASSQVDLGLSSGNTIYF. The CDR3 DNA is TGCGCCAGCAGCCAAGTTGATCTAGGACTCAGCTCTGGAAACACCATATATTTT.